This T cell receptor (beta chain) was sequenced during a study of blood T cell repertoires in COVID-19. Study details: COVID-19 samples from acute and convalescent phases originated in the United States, Italy and Spain. Sources were T cells, B-cell-depleted T cells, or PBMCs; the material itself was cDNA or gDNA.

CDR1 MNHEY and CDR2 SVGAGI come from the germline V gene. This CDR3 has 14 residues. Trimming removed 7 bases from V and 9 bases from J, with 16 bases in between. Original methodology: Reference gene primers were amplified, and this amplification served to estimate nucleated cell counts. The protocol was immunoSEQ multiplex PCR, while the TCRdb copy is restricted to in-frame clones and leaves out a portion. V and J calls and clone size come straight from that table; D and trimming were deduced from the DNA. The sample holds 200,000 to 250,000 clones, 86% seen once. This clone came up once. This TCR was sampled from a man of 80 years or more with acute or convalescent COVID-19. The sequenced sample was peripheral blood. The chain employs TRBV6-5 and TRBJ1-6; D gene uncertain. Here the CDR3 DNA reads TGTGCCAGCACTACCGGGATCCTCGGTTCACCCCTCCACTTT. It translates to CASTTGILGSPLHF.